One and the same sample provided the 11 T cell receptor beta chains below, sequenced in a study of CD8 T cells in Susac syndrome. When the RNA was reverse transcribed, random hexamers were used with an input of about 0.45 to 1 ug. TCRdb fed the immunoSEQ multiplex PCR reads into MiXCR, producing one record per CDR3 protein. The table has about 73,000 distinct CDR3 sequences, 85% to 95% seen once; the top ten hold approximately 0.38%. The specimen sequenced was CD8+ T cells from PBMCs. The receptors derive from a human donor with multiple sclerosis.

This chain connects TRBV27 to TRBJ2-1; D possibly uses TRBD1 or TRBD2 (5 bases each). This CDR3 contains 13 residues. Germline loops: CDR1 MNHEY, CDR2 SMNVEV (reference sequence). Between the trimmed V and J ends, which lost 4 bases and 10 bases, there was a span of 14 bases. This chain's CDR3 is CASSWERGREQFF. In DNA, the CDR3 is TGTGCCAGCAGTTGGGAGAGGGGACGGGAGCAGTTCTTC.

The chain joins TRBV5-1 to TRBJ2-7; D is perhaps TRBD1 (6 bases). This CDR3 is built from 15 residues. Trimming left V 4 bases short and J 2 bases short, with 16 bases between. In germline, CDR1 is SGHRS, CDR2 YFSETQ. CDR3 sequence (DNA): TGCGCCAGCAGCGCCGTTTTGGACAGCCCCTACGAGCAGTACTTC. Translated: CASSAVLDSPYEQYF.

This chain uses TRBV7-9 with TRBJ1-1, with D perhaps TRBD1 (6 bases). Germline V gives CDR1 SEHNR, CDR2 FQNEAQ (reference sequence). V lost 4 bases and J lost 3, with 12 bases in between. CDR3 length: 14 amino acids. The CDR3: CASSYNTGYTEAFF. CDR3 DNA sequence: TGTGCCAGCAGCTACAACACAGGGTACACTGAAGCTTTCTTT.

This clonotype was observed a handful of times. V usage is TRBV27 and J usage is TRBJ2-6; tentative D call: TRBD1 (5 bases). V dropped 5 bases and J dropped 2 bases, with 7 bases sitting between them. Germline CDR1 reads MNHEY; CDR2 reads SMNVEV (reference sequence). The CDR3 consists of 14 residues. CDR3 residues: CASSQGAGANVLTF. The CDR3 nucleotides read TGTGCCAGCAGTCAGGGCGCTGGGGCCAACGTCCTGACTTTC.

The chain carries TRBV29-1 and TRBJ1-1, with D possibly being TRBD1 (5 bases). The CDR3 sequence is 10 residues long. V was cut by 6 bases and J by 5 bases, with 7 bases left in between. Germline lookup yields CDR1 SQVTM and CDR2 ANQGSEA. The CDR3 DNA reads as TGCAGCGTCGACAGAACTGAAGCTTTCTTT. Encoded protein: CSVDRTEAFF.

This clonotype has just one count. This rearrangement joins TRBV19 to TRBJ2-2; 7 nucleotides agree with TRBD1. There are 14 residues in the CDR3. V lost 7 bases, J lost 4 bases, and 6 bases stayed unmatched. Germline CDR1 reads LNHDA; CDR2 reads SQIVND (reference sequence). DNA for the CDR3: TGTGCCAGTACACGACAGGGCCTCACCGGGGAGCTGTTTTTT. Translated, it gives CASTRQGLTGELFF.

This chain connects TRBV12-3 or TRBV12-4 to TRBJ2-3; 11 bases match TRBD2. This CDR3 spans 16 amino acids. The V and J ends lost 5 bases and 2 bases, in that order; junction bases with no gene match: 6. CDR3 bases: TGTGCCAGCAGTCCCGCTAGCGGGGGGTACACAGATACGCAGTATTTT. Translation gives CASSPASGGYTDTQYF.

This chain joins TRBV7-9 and TRBJ2-4; 7 bases match TRBD2. The ends lost 8 bases at V and 2 bases at J; junction bases unmatched: 12. Germline-derived CDR1 and CDR2 are SEHNR and FQNEAQ (reference sequence). The CDR3 runs to 16 residues. The CDR3 DNA reads TGTGCCAGCGGGAGGGTTGAGGGGATCCCCAAAAACATTCAGTACTTC. It translates to CASGRVEGIPKNIQYF.

V and J are TRBV25-1 and TRBJ2-5, with 8 bases aligning to TRBD1. The germline V gene encodes CDR1 MGHDK and CDR2 SYGVNS. This CDR3 comprises 13 residues. Unmatched junction bases numbered 7, after V lost 8 bases and J lost 5 bases. The CDR3 spells CASGGQAGETQYF. In DNA form, the CDR3 reads TGTGCCAGCGGGGGACAGGCGGGTGAGACCCAGTACTTC. The entire variable domain, with the rest obtained from reference TRBV25-1 and TRBJ2-5, is as follows: EADIYQTPRYLVIGTGKKITLECSQTMGHDKMYWYQQDPGMELHLIHYSYGVNSTEKGDLSSESTVSRIRTEHFPLTLESARPSHTSQYLCASGGQAGETQYFGPGTRLLVL.

This chain links TRBV19 with TRBJ1-1; no firm D call. The CDR3 totals 12 residues. Trimming left V 1 base short and J 4 bases short, with 4 bases between. Germline lookup yields CDR1 LNHDA and CDR2 SQIVND (reference sequence). CDR3: CASSIGTTEAFF. The CDR3 coding sequence is TGTGCCAGTAGTATAGGAACCACTGAAGCTTTCTTT. The whole variable domain, remainder taken from reference TRBV19 and TRBJ1-1, is DGGITQSPKYLFRKEGQNVTLSCEQNLNHDAMYWYRQDPGQGLRLIYYSQIVNDFQKGDIAEGYSVSREKKESFPLTVTSAQKNPTAFYLCASSIGTTEAFFGQGTRLTVV.

The rearrangement uses TRBV4-3 and TRBJ1-1, with D possibly being TRBD1 (5 bases). The germline V and J ends were trimmed by 4 bases and 4 bases, with 16 bases remaining between them. The CDR3 length is 15 residues. From germline, CDR1 is LGHNA and CDR2 YSLEER. CDR3 coding DNA: TGCGCCAGCAGCCTTGGGACCTCCGGAGGCACTGAAGCTTTCTTT. Amino acids: CASSLGTSGGTEAFF.